This T cell receptor beta chain was sequenced for a study of blood T cell repertoires in COVID-19. Study context: Acute and convalescent COVID-19 samples came from the United States, Italy and Spain. Sample material is recorded as cDNA or gDNA derived from T cells, B-cell-depleted T cells, or PBMCs.

The germline V and J ends were trimmed by 0 bases and 0 bases, with 10 bases remaining between them. Germline V gene sequence: CDR1 SGDLS, CDR2 YYNGEE. This CDR3 has 15 residues. In the original analysis: It was from reference gene primer amplification that nucleated cell counts were estimated. Profiled with immunoSEQ multiplex PCR; TCRdb holds only in-frame clones, not every one. D and trimming come from the DNA, and the V and J calls and clone size come from that table. The sample lists around 260,000 clones; less than 90% were seen once. The receptor's source is a man in his 60s who had recovered from COVID-19. V and J are TRBV9 and TRBJ2-7; D remains ambiguous. The specimen was peripheral blood. In DNA, the CDR3 is TGTGCCAGCAGCGTAGCTAGAGAAAGCTCCTACGAGCAGTACTTC. Protein sequence: CASSVARESSYEQYF.